The clone carrying this T cell receptor beta chain was counted a single time. The antigen is not known. Trimming cost V 0 bases and J 5 bases; bases outside gene matches: 11. Germline-derived CDR1 and CDR2 are LGHNA and YNFKEQ. CDR3 size: 18 residues. Unstimulated Tregs (CD4+CD25+CD127-) and CD4+CD25- non-Tregs were sorted from PBMCs. The data were taken from a study of Tregs in tolerant kidney transplant recipients. Broader study findings: Tolerant patients' donor-specific Tregs expanded beyond overall Tregs, suggesting antigen-driven growth. Changing PCR primers prevented nucleotide comparison between some patients' samples.

Sequencing was performed with immunoSEQ multiplex PCR; in TCRdb, only in-frame clones are kept and a portion is missing. There are more than 75,000 clones in the sample; 93% occur only once, and 0.46% lies in the top ten. The receptor comes from a human donor who received a combined kidney and bone marrow transplant. Sequenced here: CD4+ T cells from blood, sampled before the transplant. The chain employs TRBV4-2 and TRBJ2-5, with TRBD2 identical over 11 bases. In DNA, the CDR3 is TGTGCCAGCAGCCAAGATGGGTTAGCGGGGGGGCCTGGGGAGACCCAGTACTTC. Protein: CASSQDGLAGGPGETQYF.